This T cell receptor (beta chain) appears in the sequencing data of a study of regulatory T cells in long-lasting Graves disease. This clonotype has ten or more counts. Libraries of TCR beta came from iRepertoire HTBI primers plus Arm-PCR of CDR3 regions. TCRdb called the multiplex PCR reads again in MiXCR, with one record for every CDR3 protein. The sample records about 350,000 distinct CDR3 sequences, roughly a sixth being singletons. Time point defined: newly diagnosed GD, antithyroid drugs for less than 3 months. RNA isolated from PBMCs was used to make the TCR library. This same sample was also taken into another study, of T cells in Graves' hyperthyroidism and ophthalmopathy.

Here the sequenced sample was peripheral blood mononuclear cells (PBMCs), taken at new diagnosis, from a patient treated with antithyroid drugs. The sequence came from a man in his forties or fifties with Graves disease.

The CDR3, as DNA: TGTGCCAGCTCACCACAAGGCAGGAGGAACACTGAAGCTTTCTTT. This gives the protein CASSPQGRRNTEAFF. The chain carries TRBV18 and TRBJ1-1; D not certain. V was clipped by 1 base and J by 1 base, with 10 bases between them. This CDR3 is built from 15 residues. CDR1 and CDR2 (germline): KGHSH, LQKENI.